What follows describes a single T cell receptor (beta chain). CD8+ and CD4+ blood T cells underwent TCR beta sequencing. The authors negatively isolated CD8+ and CD4+ T cells and FACS-enriched TEMRA cells. RNA amounts of about 0.5 to 1 ug underwent reverse transcription with random hexamers. An immunoSEQ multiplex PCR amplified TCR beta CDR3 over 54 Vbeta and 13 Jbeta. TCRdb passed the immunoSEQ multiplex PCR reads through MiXCR, listing each CDR3 protein once. The table records under 550,000 distinct CDR3 sequences, around 83% of them present only once. This record belongs to a study of CD8 T cells in Susac syndrome. Per the germline V gene, CDR1 is SGHAT and CDR2 is FQNNGV. The CDR3 has 15 amino acids. The germline V and J ends were trimmed by 5 bases and 7 bases, with 17 bases remaining between them.

The V and J genes are TRBV11-2 and TRBJ1-4; the D is unclear. The sequence came from a human donor with multiple sclerosis. The sample comprised CD8+ T cells from PBMCs. The CDR3 DNA is TGTGCCAGCAGCCTGGACTCAAACCTGCCTGAAAAACTGTTTTTT. It codes for CASSLDSNLPEKLFF.